One sample yielded the 32 T cell receptor beta chains listed below, sequenced in a study of blood T cell repertoires in COVID-19. Using immunoSEQ multiplex PCR, the repertoire was profiled, and TCRdb retains in-frame clones only, with some absent. This table holds about 160,000 clones, around 85% found once. The sequenced sample was peripheral blood. These TCRs come from a human donor with acute or convalescent COVID-19. The donor label of this sample is uncertain.

This clone occurred once. The genes are TRBV21-1 and TRBJ1-5. TRBV21-1 is a documented pseudogene. The CDR3 totals 19 residues. The chain's CDR3 is CASSKGYGGSGGGNQPQHF. The DNA for the CDR3 is TGTGCCAGCAGCAAGGGATATGGGGGGAGCGGTGGTGGCAATCAGCCCCAGCATTTT.

The chain recombines TRBV24-1 with TRBJ1-5; D possibly corresponds to TRBD1 (6 bases). Trimming stripped 5 bases from V and 7 bases from J, with 11 bases between. The CDR3 spans 13 residues. CDR1 is KGHDR and CDR2 is SFDVKD in the germline V gene. CDR3 region: CATSVQGFQPQHF. CDR3 nucleotide sequence: TGTGCCACCAGTGTACAGGGCTTCCAGCCCCAGCATTTT.

This clone was found once. The chain is built from TRBV9 and TRBJ1-3; no firm D call. This CDR3 has 15 residues. Trimming removed 0 bases at V and 2 bases at J, with 9 bases between. In germline, CDR1 is SGDLS, CDR2 YYNGEE. CDR3 sequence: CASSVGSTTGNTIYF. The CDR3, as DNA: TGTGCCAGCAGCGTAGGGTCTACTACTGGAAACACCATATATTTT.

This clone was recorded a few times. The chain recombines TRBV5-1 with TRBJ2-3, with TRBD2 matching 12 bases. V lost 4 bases to trimming and J lost 4 bases; unmatched junction nucleotides: 10. The CDR3 is made up of 17 amino acids. In germline, CDR1 is SGHRS, CDR2 YFSETQ. As DNA, the CDR3 is TGCGCCAGCAGCGCCTCCCTAGCGGGGGGGCGCTCAGATACGCAGTATTTT. Its protein is CASSASLAGGRSDTQYF.

CDR3: CASSSSSGGYHEQFF. The CDR3 bases are TGTGCCAGCAGCTCCTCTAGCGGGGGGTACCATGAGCAGTTCTTC. V is TRBV7-2 and J is TRBJ2-1, with TRBD2 matching 11 bases. CDR1 is SGHTA, CDR2 FQGNSA, per germline. V lost 4 bases, J lost 8 bases, and 7 bases stayed unmatched. The CDR3 covers 15 residues.

The V and J genes are TRBV18 and TRBJ2-1; D perhaps matches TRBD2 (5 bases). V lost 3 bases, J lost 0 bases, and 12 bases lay in between. This CDR3 is 16 amino acids long. Germline CDR1 is KGHSH and CDR2 is LQKENI. The CDR3 is CASSPDLGSSYNEQFF. CDR3 nucleotides: TGTGCCAGCTCACCGGATCTGGGGAGCTCCTACAATGAGCAGTTCTTC.

V usage is TRBV7-3 and J usage is TRBJ2-5, with TRBD2 identical over 8 bases. Germline loops: CDR1 SGHTA, CDR2 FQGTGA. V shed 5 bases, J shed 4 bases, and the junction held 6 bases outside the gene matches. The CDR3 runs 14 residues. CDR3 DNA sequence: TGTGCCAGCAGCCCGGGGGGGGCAGGAGAGACCCAGTACTTC. Amino acids: CASSPGGAGETQYF.

This clone was detected only once. The chain recombines TRBV6-5 with TRBJ2-7, with D perhaps TRBD1 (5 bases). CDR3 size: 13 residues. With 0 bases removed from V and 2 bases from J, the gap between germline ends came to 5 bases. In germline, CDR1 is MNHEY, CDR2 SVGAGI. The CDR3 region is CASSYSRAYEQYF. As DNA, the CDR3 is TGTGCCAGCAGTTACTCCAGGGCCTACGAGCAGTACTTC.

Only a few counts were recorded for this clone. This chain uses TRBV7-2 with TRBJ2-5; TRBD1 matches at 8 bases. The trim removed 5 bases at V and 4 bases at J, leaving 9 bases unmatched. The CDR3 contains 15 residues. Germline V lookup: CDR1 SGHTA, CDR2 FQGNSA. CDR3: CASSKRTGWGETQYF. CDR3 nucleotides: TGTGCCAGCAGCAAACGGACAGGGTGGGGAGAGACCCAGTACTTC.

DNA for the CDR3: TGCAGCGTTGAAGCAAGTATAGGGGGCTACGATAATTCACCCCTCCACTTT. Translating it yields CSVEASIGGYDNSPLHF. This chain joins TRBV29-1 and TRBJ1-6; 7 nucleotides match TRBD1. Per the germline V gene, CDR1 is SQVTM and CDR2 is ANQGSEA. Germline trimming cut 1 base from V and 5 bases from J; bases unmatched to any gene: 11. This CDR3 has 17 residues.

The chain links TRBV6-5 to TRBJ1-2; D perhaps matches TRBD1 (5 bases). CDR1 is MNHEY, CDR2 SVGAGI, per germline. Deletions cut 5 bases from V and 6 bases from J, with 19 bases between. This CDR3 comprises 15 residues. This CDR3 reads CASSKRYGTGDGYTF. CDR3 bases: TGTGCCAGCAGTAAACGGTACGGGACTGGAGATGGCTACACCTTC.

The chain links TRBV5-5 to TRBJ2-7; tentatively, D is TRBD2 (6 bases). V was cut by 4 bases and J by 11 bases, with 28 bases left in between. Looked up from germline, CDR1 is SGHKS and CDR2 is YYEKEE (reference sequence). This CDR3 has 16 amino acids. CDR3 DNA: TGTGCCAGCAGCCGGTCCCGGGACTTTCAAATGCGGTCGGAGTACTTC. Translation gives CASSRSRDFQMRSEYF.

This clone showed up just once. The chain carries TRBV7-2 and TRBJ2-1, with a tentative D call TRBD2 (5 bases). Germline CDR1 is SGHTA and CDR2 is FQGNSA. This CDR3 spans 16 amino acids. Trimming left V 7 bases short and J 2 bases short, with 18 bases between. The CDR3, as DNA: TGTGCCAGCACCTCGCGGGCCCCGGGCCCCTACAATGAGCAGTTCTTC. It specifies CASTSRAPGPYNEQFF.

About this clone itself: One end of the junction varies from germline; a read error may be responsible. The CDR3: CASSRQGNPGELFF. The CDR3 region has the DNA TGCGCCAGCAGCCGACAGGGGAACCCCGGGGAGCTGTTTTTT. The rearrangement joins TRBV5-1 to TRBJ2-2, with TRBD1 identical over 8 bases. Germline assignment: CDR1 SGHRS and CDR2 YFSETQ. The CDR3 consists of 14 residues.

The chain combines TRBV18 with TRBJ1-1; 8 positions match TRBD1. CDR1 is KGHSH and CDR2 is LQKENI in the germline V gene. The CDR3 is 14 residues long. Germline trimming cut 6 bases from V and 6 bases from J; bases unmatched to any gene: 9. The CDR3 spells CASSSGQGAAEAFF. The CDR3 region has the DNA TGTGCCAGCTCGTCGGGTCAGGGGGCCGCTGAAGCTTTCTTT.

Only one count was recorded for this clone. The gene calls are TRBV3-1 (or the pseudogene TRBV3-2) and TRBJ1-6, with 8 positions matching TRBD1. Germline loops: CDR1 LGHDT, CDR2 YNNKEL (reference sequence). This CDR3 comprises 16 residues. Unmatched junction bases numbered 4, after V lost 1 base and J lost 5 bases. The CDR3: CASSQAGGGHNSPLHF. CDR3 DNA sequence: TGTGCCAGCAGCCAAGCAGGGGGCGGCCATAATTCACCCCTCCACTTT.

The chain links TRBV6-5 to TRBJ1-3; unclear D gene. Per germline, CDR1 MNHEY and CDR2 SVGAGI. The CDR3 covers 14 residues. The V end lost 0 bases, the J end lost 1 base, and 4 bases lay between the germline ends. CDR3 in amino acids: CASSYSGSGNTIYF. CDR3 DNA sequence: TGTGCCAGCAGTTACTCCGGTTCTGGAAACACCATATATTTT.

The chain couples TRBV3-1 (or the pseudogene TRBV3-2) to TRBJ2-2, with TRBD2 matching over 13 bases. The length of the CDR3 is 16 residues. V trimming: 4 bases; J trimming: 1 base; junction bases outside the gene matches: 0. CDR1 is LGHDT and CDR2 is YNNKEL in the germline V gene (reference sequence). The CDR3 nucleotides read TGTGCCAGCAGCCGACTAGCGGGGGGGAACACCGGGGAGCTGTTTTTT. Amino acids: CASSRLAGGNTGELFF.

This chain uses TRBV7-9 with TRBJ2-5, with D perhaps matching TRBD2 (5 bases). Trimming stripped 2 bases from V and 5 bases from J, with 9 bases between. The CDR3 contains 13 residues. Germline V CDR1 and CDR2: SEHNR, FQNEAQ (reference sequence). CDR3 loop: CASSLSVAETQYF. The DNA for the CDR3 is TGTGCCAGCAGCTTATCGGTAGCGGAGACCCAGTACTTC.

The chain joins TRBV6-1 to TRBJ2-7; 8 bases align to TRBD2. V was clipped by 3 bases and J by 5 bases; unmatched bases: 18. This CDR3 region has 18 residues. CDR1 and CDR2 from the germline V gene are MNHNS and SASEGT. The CDR3 is CASSDPGAGERGRNEQYF. In DNA form, the CDR3 reads TGTGCCAGCAGTGATCCAGGGGCTGGCGAGCGGGGGAGGAACGAGCAGTACTTC.

This clone has just a few counts. The chain joins TRBV9 to TRBJ2-5, with 7 bases matching TRBD1. Germline-derived CDR1 and CDR2 are SGDLS and YYNGEE. The V and J ends lost 0 bases and 5 bases, in that order; junction bases with no gene match: 16. There are 18 residues in the CDR3. CDR3 sequence reads: CASSVGQGTTGRRETQYF. CDR3 nucleotides: TGTGCCAGCAGCGTAGGGCAGGGCACGACAGGGAGAAGGGAGACCCAGTACTTC. The whole variable domain, filled in from reference TRBV9 and TRBJ2-5, reads DSGVTQTPKHLITATGQRVTLRCSPRSGDLSVYWYQQSLDQGLQFLIQYYNGEERAKGNILERFSAQQFPDLHSELNLSSLELGDSALYFCASSVGQGTTGRRETQYFGPGTRLLVL.

The V gene is TRBV3-1 (or the pseudogene TRBV3-2), the J gene TRBJ1-3; tentative D call: TRBD1 (6 bases). CDR1 is LGHDT and CDR2 is YNNKEL in the germline V gene (reference sequence). V dropped 4 bases and J dropped 0 bases, with 10 bases sitting between them. CDR3 size: 15 residues. CDR3 nucleotide sequence: TGTGCCAGCAGCCGATTGACAGGCTCTGGAAACACCATATATTTT. Its protein product is CASSRLTGSGNTIYF.

The rearrangement links TRBV6-5 to TRBJ2-7; perhaps TRBD2 as D (6 bases). The CDR3 spans 15 residues. The V gene lost 5 bases and the J gene lost 3 bases, with 17 bases spanning the gap. Looked up from germline, CDR1 is MNHEY and CDR2 is SVGAGI. CDR3 nucleotide sequence: TGTGCCAGCAGTCAGGACCCAAGGGAGGTCTACGAGCAGTACTTC. This codes for CASSQDPREVYEQYF.

The V call is TRBV6-1, the J call TRBJ1-2; D is possibly TRBD1 (6 bases). The CDR3 is made up of 15 amino acids. Germline V lookup: CDR1 MNHNS, CDR2 SASEGT. The V gene lost 1 base and the J gene lost 6 bases, with 15 bases spanning the gap. The CDR3 nucleotides are TGTGCCAGCAGTGAAGGGGGCAGGGGAAATAATGGCTACACCTTC. Its translation: CASSEGGRGNNGYTF.

A few counts support this clone. V gene TRBV14 combines with J gene TRBJ1-1, with 9 nucleotides matching TRBD1. V was pared by 4 bases and J by 1 base, with 7 bases of the junction left unmatched. Germline CDR1 is SGHDN and CDR2 is FVKESK. The CDR3 has 16 residues. CDR3 coding DNA: TGTGCCAGCAGCCCGGGACAGGGCCCTCCGAACACTGAAGCTTTCTTT. It specifies CASSPGQGPPNTEAFF.

The chain employs TRBV11-2 and TRBJ1-6; 8 bases are a match to TRBD1. The V gene's germline CDR1 is SGHAT and CDR2 FQNNGV. The junction had 3 bases not matched to a gene; V was cut back by 1 base and J by 7 bases. The CDR3 contains 15 residues. CDR3: CASSLGDRRNSPLHF. The DNA of the CDR3 is TGTGCCAGCAGCTTAGGGGACAGGAGGAATTCACCCCTCCACTTT.

This chain uses TRBV24-1 with TRBJ1-2; D perhaps matches TRBD1 (5 bases). Germline V gene sequence: CDR1 KGHDR, CDR2 SFDVKD. V lost 5 bases, J lost 1 base, and 7 bases lay in between. The CDR3 is 13 amino acids. CDR3: CATSGTFNYGYTF. CDR3 nucleotide sequence: TGTGCCACCAGTGGGACATTTAACTATGGCTACACCTTC.

The chain employs TRBV29-1 and TRBJ2-1; D may be TRBD1 (5 bases). Germline V gene data show CDR1 as SQVTM and CDR2 as ANQGSEA. The CDR3 is 13 residues long. Trimming pared 3 bases from V and 7 bases from J, leaving 13 bases between. CDR3 nucleotide sequence: TGCAGCGTTGATGAATGGGGCTCAAATGAGCAGTTCTTC. This translates into CSVDEWGSNEQFF.

The chain carries TRBV4-3 and TRBJ1-2; D may be TRBD1 (6 bases). This CDR3 has 12 amino acids. V lost 4 bases and J 8 bases, leaving 11 bases between the germline ends. Germline V lookup: CDR1 LGHNA, CDR2 YSLEER. CDR3 amino acids: CASSLNRAGYTF. In DNA, the CDR3 is TGCGCCAGCAGCCTAAACAGGGCAGGCTACACCTTC.

The V call is TRBV5-4, the J call TRBJ1-2; TRBD1 might be the D (5 bases). Germline CDR1 reads SGHNT; CDR2 reads YYREEE (reference sequence). CDR3 size: 15 residues. Trimming removed 3 bases from V and 8 bases from J, with 20 bases in between. The CDR3 protein is CASSSIRDLPGGYTF. The CDR3 DNA sequence: TGTGCCAGCAGCTCGATCCGGGACTTACCTGGAGGCTACACCTTC.

The V and J genes are TRBV7-3 and TRBJ2-3, with 8 bases lining up with TRBD2. Losses at the gene ends were 4 bases for V and 4 bases for J; bases not matched to a gene: 4. CDR3 length equals 14 residues. Germline CDR1 SGHTA, CDR2 FQGTGA. CDR3 in amino acids: CASSSSGGPDTQYF. As DNA, the CDR3 is TGTGCCAGCAGCTCAAGCGGGGGCCCAGATACGCAGTATTTT.

This clone was seen a single time. This chain joins TRBV5-8 and TRBJ1-2; TRBD1 agrees at 7 bases. The germline CDR1 and CDR2 sequences are SGHTS and YDEGEE. V lost 3 bases to trimming and J lost 1 base; unmatched junction nucleotides: 3. The CDR3 has 14 residues. CDR3 in amino acids: CASSSGQFNYGYTF. CDR3 nucleotide sequence: TGTGCCAGCAGCTCGGGACAGTTTAACTATGGCTACACCTTC.